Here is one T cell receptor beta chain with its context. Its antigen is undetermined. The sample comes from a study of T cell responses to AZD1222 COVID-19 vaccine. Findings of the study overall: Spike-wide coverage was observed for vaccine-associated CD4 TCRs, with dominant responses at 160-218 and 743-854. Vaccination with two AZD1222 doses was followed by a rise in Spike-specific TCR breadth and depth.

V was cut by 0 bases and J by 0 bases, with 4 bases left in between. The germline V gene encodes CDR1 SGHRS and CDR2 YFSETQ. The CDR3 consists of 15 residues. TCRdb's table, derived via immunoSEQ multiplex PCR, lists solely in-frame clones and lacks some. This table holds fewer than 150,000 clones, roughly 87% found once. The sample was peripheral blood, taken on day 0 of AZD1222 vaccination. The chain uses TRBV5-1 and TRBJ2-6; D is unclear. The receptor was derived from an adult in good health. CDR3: CASSLGDSGANVLTF. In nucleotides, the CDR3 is TGCGCCAGCAGCTTGGGGGACTCTGGGGCCAACGTCCTGACTTTC.